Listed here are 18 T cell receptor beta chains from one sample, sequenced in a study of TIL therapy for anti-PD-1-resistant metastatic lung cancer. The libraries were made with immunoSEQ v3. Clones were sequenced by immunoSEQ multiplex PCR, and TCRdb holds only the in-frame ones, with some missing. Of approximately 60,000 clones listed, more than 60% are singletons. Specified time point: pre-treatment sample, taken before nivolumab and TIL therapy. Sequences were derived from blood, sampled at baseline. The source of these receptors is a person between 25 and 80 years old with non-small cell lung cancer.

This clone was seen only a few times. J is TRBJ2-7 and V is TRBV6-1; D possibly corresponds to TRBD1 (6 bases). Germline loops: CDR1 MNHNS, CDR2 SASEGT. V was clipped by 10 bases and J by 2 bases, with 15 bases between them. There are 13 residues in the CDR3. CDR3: CATMDSYPYEQYF. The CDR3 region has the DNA TGTGCCACCATGGACAGCTACCCCTACGAGCAGTACTTC.

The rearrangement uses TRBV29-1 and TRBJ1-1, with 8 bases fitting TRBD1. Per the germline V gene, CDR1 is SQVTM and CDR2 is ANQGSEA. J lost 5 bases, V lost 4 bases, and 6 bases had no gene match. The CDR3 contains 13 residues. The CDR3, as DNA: TGCAGCGTTGTAGCGGACAGGGTGACTGAAGCTTTCTTT. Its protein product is CSVVADRVTEAFF.

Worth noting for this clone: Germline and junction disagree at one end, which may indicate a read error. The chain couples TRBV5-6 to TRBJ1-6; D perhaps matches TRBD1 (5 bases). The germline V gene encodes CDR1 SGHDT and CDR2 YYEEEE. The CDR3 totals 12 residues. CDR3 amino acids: CASSLAGTFTDF. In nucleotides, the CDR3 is TGTGCCAGCAGCTTGGCGGGGACTTTTACTGACTTT.

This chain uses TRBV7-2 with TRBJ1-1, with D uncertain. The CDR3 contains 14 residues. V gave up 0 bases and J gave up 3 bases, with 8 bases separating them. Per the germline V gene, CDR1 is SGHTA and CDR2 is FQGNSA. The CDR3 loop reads CASSLARRDTEAFF. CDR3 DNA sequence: TGTGCCAGCAGCTTAGCTAGGAGGGACACTGAAGCTTTCTTT.

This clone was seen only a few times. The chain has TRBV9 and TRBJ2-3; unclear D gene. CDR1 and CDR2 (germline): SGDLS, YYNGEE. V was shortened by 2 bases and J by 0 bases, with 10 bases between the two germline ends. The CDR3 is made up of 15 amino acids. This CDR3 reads CASSVLEASTDTQYF. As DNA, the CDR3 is TGTGCCAGCAGCGTTCTGGAAGCTAGCACAGATACGCAGTATTTT.

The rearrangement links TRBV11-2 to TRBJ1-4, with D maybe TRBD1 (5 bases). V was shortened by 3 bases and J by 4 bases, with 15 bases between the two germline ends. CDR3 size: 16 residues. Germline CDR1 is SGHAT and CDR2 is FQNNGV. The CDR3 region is CASSFGFRTSNEKLFF. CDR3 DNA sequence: TGTGCCAGCAGCTTCGGGTTTAGGACAAGTAATGAAAAACTGTTTTTT.

The CDR3 region has the DNA TGTGCCAGCAGACGGGGGGGTACTAATGAAAAACTGTTTTTT. Translated: CASRRGGTNEKLFF. This chain connects TRBV6-5 to TRBJ1-4; TRBD1 is a possible D gene (5 bases). The CDR3 loop spans 14 amino acids. Germline V gene sequence: CDR1 MNHEY, CDR2 SVGAGI. The V end lost 6 bases, the J end lost 2 bases, and 10 bases lay between the germline ends.

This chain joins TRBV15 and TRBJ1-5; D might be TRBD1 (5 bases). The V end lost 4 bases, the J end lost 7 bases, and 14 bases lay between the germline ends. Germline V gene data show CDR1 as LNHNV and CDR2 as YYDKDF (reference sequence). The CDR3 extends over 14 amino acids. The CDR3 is CATSIGAVQQPQHF. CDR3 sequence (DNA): TGTGCCACCAGCATTGGGGCTGTTCAACAGCCCCAGCATTTT.

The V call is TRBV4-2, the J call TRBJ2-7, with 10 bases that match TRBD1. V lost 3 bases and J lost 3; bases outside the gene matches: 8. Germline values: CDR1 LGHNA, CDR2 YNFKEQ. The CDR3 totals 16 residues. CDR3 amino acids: CASSQGQGWALYEQYF. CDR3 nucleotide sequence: TGTGCCAGCAGCCAGGGACAGGGGTGGGCCCTCTACGAGCAGTACTTC.

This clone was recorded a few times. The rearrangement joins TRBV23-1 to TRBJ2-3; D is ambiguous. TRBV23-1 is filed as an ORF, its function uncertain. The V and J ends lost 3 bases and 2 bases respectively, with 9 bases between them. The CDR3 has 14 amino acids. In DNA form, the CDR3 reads TGCGCCAGCAGTCAGGGCATTTACACAGATACGCAGTATTTT. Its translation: CASSQGIYTDTQYF.

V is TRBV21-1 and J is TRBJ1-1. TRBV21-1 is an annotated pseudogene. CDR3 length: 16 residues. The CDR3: CASSKAREGKNTEAFF. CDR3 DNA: TGTGCCAGCAGCAAAGCGCGCGAAGGAAAGAACACTGAAGCTTTCTTT.

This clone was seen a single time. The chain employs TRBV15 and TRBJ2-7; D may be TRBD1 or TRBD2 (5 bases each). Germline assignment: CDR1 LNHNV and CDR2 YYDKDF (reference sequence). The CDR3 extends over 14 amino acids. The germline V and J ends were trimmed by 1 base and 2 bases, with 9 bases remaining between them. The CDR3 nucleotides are TGTGCCACCAGCAGAGCCCCGGGGCCCTACGAGCAGTACTTC. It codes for CATSRAPGPYEQYF.

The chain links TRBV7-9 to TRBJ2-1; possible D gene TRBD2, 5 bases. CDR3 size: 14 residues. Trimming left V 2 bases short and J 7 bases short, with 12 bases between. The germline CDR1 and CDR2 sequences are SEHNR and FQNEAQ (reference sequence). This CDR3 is CASSLQRIDNEQFF. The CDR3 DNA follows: TGTGCCAGCAGCTTACAGCGGATAGATAATGAGCAGTTCTTC.

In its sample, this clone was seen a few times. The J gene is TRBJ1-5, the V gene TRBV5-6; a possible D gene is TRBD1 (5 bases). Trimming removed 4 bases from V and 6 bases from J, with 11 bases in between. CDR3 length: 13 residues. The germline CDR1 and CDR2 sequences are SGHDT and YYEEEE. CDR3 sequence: CASSPGRGQPQHF. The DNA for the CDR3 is TGTGCCAGCAGCCCAGGAAGGGGTCAGCCCCAGCATTTT.

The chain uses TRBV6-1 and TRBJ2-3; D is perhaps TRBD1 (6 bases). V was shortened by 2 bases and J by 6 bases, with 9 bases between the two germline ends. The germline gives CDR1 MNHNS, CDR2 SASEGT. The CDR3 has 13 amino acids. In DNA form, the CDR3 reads TGTGCCAGCAGTGAATGGGGGCCTGATACGCAGTATTTT. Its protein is CASSEWGPDTQYF.

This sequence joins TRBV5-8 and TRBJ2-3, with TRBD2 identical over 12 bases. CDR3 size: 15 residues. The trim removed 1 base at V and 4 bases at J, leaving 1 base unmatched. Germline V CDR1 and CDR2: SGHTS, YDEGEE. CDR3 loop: CASSLTSGGPDTQYF. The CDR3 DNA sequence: TGTGCCAGCAGCTTGACTAGCGGGGGGCCAGATACGCAGTATTTT.

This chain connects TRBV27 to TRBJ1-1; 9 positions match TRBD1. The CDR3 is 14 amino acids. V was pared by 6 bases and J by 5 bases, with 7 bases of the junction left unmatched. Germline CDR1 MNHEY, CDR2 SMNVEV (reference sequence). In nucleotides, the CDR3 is TGTGCCAGCAGCCGGACAGGGGAAGGGACTGAAGCTTTCTTT. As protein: CASSRTGEGTEAFF.

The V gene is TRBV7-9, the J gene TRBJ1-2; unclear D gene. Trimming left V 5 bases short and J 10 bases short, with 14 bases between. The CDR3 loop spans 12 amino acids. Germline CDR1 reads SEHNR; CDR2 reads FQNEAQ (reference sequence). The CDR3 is CASSQLVVAYTF. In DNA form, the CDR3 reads TGTGCCAGCAGCCAGTTGGTAGTTGCCTACACCTTC.